This TCR beta chain was captured by sequencing in a study of regulatory T cells in long-lasting Graves disease. Study-wide points: Under persistent disease, TRBV28, TRBJ1-2 and TRBJ2-5 were used preferentially. Comparison showed that persistent patients shared more public clonotypes (over 2,500) than new patients (966).

Library construction for TCR beta used iRepertoire HTBI primers and Arm-PCR of CDR3 regions. TCRdb passed the multiplex PCR reads through MiXCR, listing each CDR3 protein once. The table lists approximately 400,000 distinct CDR3 sequences, about 16% of them singletons. Specified time point: newly diagnosed GD, antithyroid drugs for less than 3 months. With RNA extracted from PBMCs as input, the TCR library was made. The V gene end was trimmed by 5 bases and the J gene end by 0 bases; junction bases not matched to a gene: 4. CDR3 length equals 15 residues. Per germline, CDR1 SGHDT and CDR2 YYEEEE. This clonotype showed up just a few times. Its matching antigen is unknown. This sample was shared with a second study, whose subject was T cells in Graves' hyperthyroidism and ophthalmopathy. This second report adds: Uncontrolled infection, other autoimmune disease, pregnancy or lactation disqualified patients from enrolment. First-round RT-PCR of the TCR CDR3 relied on the HTBI primer set.

The TCR comes from a woman in her twenties or thirties with Graves disease. The sequencing used peripheral blood mononuclear cells (PBMCs), collected at new diagnosis, from a patient treated with antithyroid drugs. The chain uses TRBV5-6 and TRBJ2-3, with 9 nucleotides matching TRBD2. The CDR3 DNA reads TGTGCCAGCAGTTTTAGCGGGGGAAGCACAGATACGCAGTATTTT. This sequence encodes CASSFSGGSTDTQYF.